These 20 T cell receptor beta chains originate from one sample sequenced in a study of glioma-infiltrating T cells. The iRepertoire nested amplicon-rescue multiplex PCR amplified TCR alpha and beta CDR3s from RNA. TCRdb reanalysed the multiplex PCR reads using MiXCR and keeps one entry per CDR3 protein. This repertoire shows approximately 120,000 distinct CDR3 sequences, roughly 25% found once; its top ten account for over 12%. The sample taken for sequencing was glioma tissue, nonneoplastic brain tissue, or PBMCs (not recorded which). The receptors originated from a human donor with low-grade glioma or glioblastoma, undergoing nonglioma brain surgery, or in good health (not recorded which).

V gene TRBV3-1 combines with J gene TRBJ2-5; 7 bases align to TRBD1. Germline V lookup: CDR1 LGHDT, CDR2 YNNKEL (reference sequence). CDR3 length: 16 amino acids. After removal of 0 bases from V and 0 bases from J, the junction contained 4 bases not matched to a gene. The CDR3 coding sequence is TGTGCCAGCAGCCAAGATGAAGGGGGCCACCAAGAGACCCAGTACTTC. This translates into CASSQDEGGHQETQYF.

This clonotype was counted once. The chain recombines TRBV28 with TRBJ2-3; D assignment may be TRBD1 or TRBD2 (6 bases each). The V end was cut by 4 bases, the J end by 5 bases, with 10 bases between. This CDR3 spans 13 amino acids. The germline V gene encodes CDR1 MDHEN and CDR2 SYDVKM. The CDR3 DNA follows: TGTGCCAGCAGTTGGGGGGCCGGAGATACGCAGTATTTT. It is translated as CASSWGAGDTQYF.

Ten or more counts support this clonotype. The chain has TRBV2 and TRBJ2-7, with D hard to call. Trimming took 7 bases from V and 9 from J, leaving 16 bases between them. The CDR3 is 12 amino acids. Per germline, CDR1 SNHLY and CDR2 FYNNEI. This chain's CDR3 is CASILDRFGQYF. Written as DNA, the CDR3 is TGTGCCAGCATCCTCGATAGGTTCGGGCAGTACTTC.

This clonotype was seen a handful of times. The DNA for the CDR3 is TGCGCCAGCAGCCTGGGGGGACTAGCGGGAGTAACAGGGGAAGAGACCCAGTACTTC. This encodes CASSLGGLAGVTGEETQYF. This sequence joins TRBV4-1 and TRBJ2-5; 14 nucleotides line up with TRBD2. This CDR3 has 19 amino acids. J lost 3 bases, V lost 4 bases, and 13 bases had no gene match. The V gene's germline CDR1 is MGHRA and CDR2 YSYEKL.

In its sample, this clonotype was seen many times. The chain combines TRBV7-2 with TRBJ2-3; 13 bases line up with TRBD2. Germline V CDR1 and CDR2: SGHTA, FQGNSA. V lost 1 base to trimming and J lost 5 bases; unmatched junction nucleotides: 6. This CDR3 is built from 17 residues. As DNA, the CDR3 is TGTGCCAGCAGCTTAGACGCACTAGCGGGAGGGGTAGATACGCAGTATTTT. Translation: CASSLDALAGGVDTQYF.

In this sample, this clonotype turned up many times. The chain carries TRBV7-2 and TRBJ2-2, with 7 bases matching TRBD2. CDR1 and CDR2 (germline): SGHTA, FQGNSA. Trimming at V came to 2 bases and at J to 6 bases, leaving 9 bases not matched to a gene. The CDR3 sequence is 16 residues long. CDR3 DNA sequence: TGTGCCAGCAGCTTAAGTTCCGCGGGAGTCGCCGGGGAGCTGTTTTTT. This encodes CASSLSSAGVAGELFF.

This clonotype was observed a handful of times. The CDR3 loop is CASSSQPGGNEQFF. The CDR3 DNA reads TGTGCCAGCAGCTCCCAACCGGGAGGTAATGAGCAGTTCTTC. This chain uses TRBV7-9 with TRBJ2-1; 7 bases align to TRBD2. Germline values: CDR1 SEHNR, CDR2 FQNEAQ (reference sequence). V lost 4 bases and J lost 7; bases outside the gene matches: 7. The CDR3 spans 14 residues. The full variable domain, in which reference TRBV7-9 and TRBJ2-1 provide the parts outside the CDR3, is DTGVSQNPRHKITKRGQNVTFRCDPISEHNRLYWYRQTLGQGPEFLTYFQNEAQLEKSRLLSDRFSAERPKGSFSTLEIQRTEQGDSAMYLCASSSQPGGNEQFFGPGTRLTVL.

This chain uses TRBV7-9 with TRBJ2-3; D is unclear. This CDR3 has 14 residues. Germline values: CDR1 SEHNR, CDR2 FQNEAQ (reference sequence). The V end was cut by 1 base, the J end by 5 bases, with 10 bases between. The CDR3 sequence: CASSLGPEKDTQYF. In DNA, the CDR3 is TGTGCCAGCAGCTTAGGTCCCGAGAAAGATACGCAGTATTTT. The full variable domain, rest sourced from reference TRBV7-9 and TRBJ2-3, is DTGVSQNPRHKITKRGQNVTFRCDPISEHNRLYWYRQTLGQGPEFLTYFQNEAQLEKSRLLSDRFSAERPKGSFSTLEIQRTEQGDSAMYLCASSLGPEKDTQYFGPGTRLTVL.

This clonotype has a count of ten or more. The chain couples TRBV2 to TRBJ2-7; D gene unclear. Germline CDR1 SNHLY, CDR2 FYNNEI. The CDR3 is 12 amino acids. The germline V and J ends were trimmed by 0 bases and 5 bases, with 5 bases remaining between them. Here the CDR3 DNA reads TGTGCCAGCAGTGAAGCGTACCACGAGCAGTACTTC. Its protein is CASSEAYHEQYF. The full variable domain, with the rest looked up from reference TRBV2 and TRBJ2-7, is EPEVTQTPSHQVTQMGQEVILRCVPISNHLYFYWYRQILGQKVEFLVSFYNNEISEKSEIFDDQFSVERPDGSNFTLKIRSTKLEDSAMYFCASSEAYHEQYFGPGTRLTVT.

This clonotype was observed many times. The V gene is TRBV7-9, the J gene TRBJ2-5; D not certain. Germline CDR1 SEHNR, CDR2 FQNEAQ (reference sequence). Deletions cut 3 bases from V and 1 base from J, with 6 bases between. The CDR3 loop spans 13 amino acids. CDR3 region: CASSFGSQETQYF. CDR3 sequence (DNA): TGTGCCAGCAGCTTCGGCAGCCAAGAGACCCAGTACTTC.

Only a few counts were recorded for this clonotype. This chain joins TRBV5-1 and TRBJ1-6; TRBD1 matches 7 bases. V shed 1 base, J shed 9 bases, and the junction held 7 bases outside the gene matches. Germline V gene lookup returns CDR1 SGHRS and CDR2 YFSETQ. The length of the CDR3 is 15 residues. The CDR3 loop is CASSLRTGESSPLHF. In nucleotides, the CDR3 is TGCGCCAGCAGCTTGCGAACAGGGGAGAGTTCACCCCTCCACTTT.

This clonotype appeared many times. This chain joins TRBV28 and TRBJ2-3, with D perhaps TRBD1 (5 bases). V lost 6 bases and J lost 6, with 16 bases in between. The CDR3 has 14 amino acids. Germline loops: CDR1 MDHEN, CDR2 SYDVKM. As DNA, the CDR3 is TGTGCCAGCAGGCCGCCCCAGGGTTGGGATACGCAGTATTTT. Amino acids: CASRPPQGWDTQYF.

This clonotype was picked up one time. In this CDR3 the conserved last residue, phenylalanine or tryptophan, is missing, so a read error is likely. The V gene is TRBV6-5, the J gene TRBJ1-6; unclear D gene. V was shortened by 10 bases and J by 10 bases, with 17 bases between the two germline ends. This CDR3 contains 13 residues. Germline V gene sequence: CDR1 MNHEY, CDR2 SVGAGI. The chain's CDR3 is CATMNGIRSPLHS. CDR3 nucleotide sequence: TGTGCCACCATGAACGGGATACGATCACCCCTCCACTCT.

Concerning this clonotype itself: A read error may account for a junction end that differs from germline. The rearrangement links TRBV15 to TRBJ2-7, with 11 bases that match TRBD1. The CDR3 is 15 amino acids. Per the germline V gene, CDR1 is LNHNV and CDR2 is YYDKDF (reference sequence). CDR3 protein: CATIWGQGGSYEQCF. In DNA, the CDR3 is TGTGCCACCATCTGGGGACAGGGGGGGTCCTACGAGCAGTGCTTC.

This clonotype was observed many times. V and J are TRBV7-6 and TRBJ2-7; 8 bases are a match to TRBD1. Germline CDR1 and CDR2: SGHVS and FNYEAQ. Losses at the gene ends were 4 bases for V and 3 bases for J; bases not matched to a gene: 8. The CDR3 is 15 amino acids. CDR3 sequence reads: CASSSSWTGYYEQYF. The CDR3 nucleotides are TGTGCCAGCAGCTCTTCGTGGACAGGGTACTACGAGCAGTACTTC.

The V call is TRBV6-5, the J call TRBJ1-1; 8 positions match TRBD1. Trimming at V came to 4 bases and at J to 3 bases, leaving 10 bases not matched to a gene. The CDR3 extends over 16 amino acids. The germline V gene has CDR1 MNHEY and CDR2 SVGAGI. In DNA form, the CDR3 reads TGTGCCAGCAGTTGGAGTTGGACAGGGACGGACACTGAAGCTTTCTTT. Residues: CASSWSWTGTDTEAFF.

To note about this clonotype: A much larger clone sits a single nucleotide away, making a read error possible. The J gene is TRBJ2-3, the V gene TRBV11-2; no reliable D call. Germline V lookup: CDR1 SGHAT, CDR2 FQNNGV. The CDR3 is 11 amino acids. The CDR3 region is CTSSYGDTQYF. The CDR3, as DNA: TGTACCAGCAGCTATGGGGATACGCAGTATTTT. Full variable domain (missing parts from reference TRBV11-2 and TRBJ2-3): EAGVAQSPRYKIIEKRQSVAFWCNPISGHATLYWYQQILGQGPKLLIQFQNNGVVDDSQLPKDRFSAERLKGVDSTLKIQPAKLEDSAVYLCTSSYGDTQYFGPGTRLTVL.

The chain couples TRBV2 to TRBJ1-3; 7 bases agree with TRBD1. V lost 5 bases to trimming and J lost 4 bases; unmatched junction nucleotides: 8. This CDR3 has 15 amino acids. CDR1 and CDR2 from the germline V gene are SNHLY and FYNNEI. The CDR3 coding sequence is TGTGCCAGCAGTTTGGACAGGTCCATGGGAAACACCATATATTTT. This translates into CASSLDRSMGNTIYF.

This clonotype occurred many times. The chain uses TRBV19 and TRBJ1-2; D possibly corresponds to TRBD1 (5 bases). The CDR3 loop spans 13 amino acids. The germline CDR1 and CDR2 sequences are LNHDA and SQIVND (reference sequence). Trimming pared 3 bases from V and 4 bases from J, leaving 9 bases between. The CDR3 region is CASSMDQGYGYTF. CDR3 nucleotides: TGTGCCAGTAGTATGGATCAGGGCTATGGCTACACCTTC.

This clonotype occurred a few times. The J gene is TRBJ2-7, the V gene TRBV5-5; weak D call: TRBD1 (5 bases). CDR1 is SGHKS, CDR2 YYEKEE, per germline (reference sequence). Deletions cut 4 bases from V and 6 bases from J, with 20 bases between. This CDR3 comprises 15 residues. The DNA of the CDR3 is TGTGCCAGCAGCCCGGAAACAGGTCCCGCCTTCGAGCAGTACTTC. Residues: CASSPETGPAFEQYF.